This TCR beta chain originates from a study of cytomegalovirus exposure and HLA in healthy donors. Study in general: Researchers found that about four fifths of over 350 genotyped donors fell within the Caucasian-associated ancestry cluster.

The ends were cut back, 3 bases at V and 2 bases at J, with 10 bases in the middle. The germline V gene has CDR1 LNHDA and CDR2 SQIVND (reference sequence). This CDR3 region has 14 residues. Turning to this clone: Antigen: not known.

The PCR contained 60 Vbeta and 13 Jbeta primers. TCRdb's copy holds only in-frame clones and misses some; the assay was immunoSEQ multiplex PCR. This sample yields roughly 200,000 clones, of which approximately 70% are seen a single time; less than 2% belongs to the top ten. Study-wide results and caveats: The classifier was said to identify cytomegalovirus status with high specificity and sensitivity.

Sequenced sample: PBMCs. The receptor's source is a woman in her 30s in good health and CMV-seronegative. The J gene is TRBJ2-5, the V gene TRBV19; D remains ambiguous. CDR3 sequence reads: CASSIGGNQETQYF. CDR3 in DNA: TGTGCCAGTAGTATTGGCGGAAATCAAGAGACCCAGTACTTC. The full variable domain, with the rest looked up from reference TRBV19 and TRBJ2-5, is DGGITQSPKYLFRKEGQNVTLSCEQNLNHDAMYWYRQDPGQGLRLIYYSQIVNDFQKGDIAEGYSVSREKKESFPLTVTSAQKNPTAFYLCASSIGGNQETQYFGPGTRLLVL.